Reported below is one TCR beta chain. In its sample, this clonotype was seen many times. Its target antigen remains unknown. No clone much larger than this one lies a single base away; base qualities are absent. The entry originates in a study of T cells after yellow fever vaccination (dated by TCRdb to the late 2010s). With respect to the entire study: The SMART-Seq v4 Ultra Low Input RNA kit was used to prepare libraries from fractions with low cell numbers. Blood was collected at multiple timepoints before and after primary and secondary immunization, and bulk PBMC replicates and cell subsets were isolated. Two healthy male donors, one aged 18 to 30 and one aged 30 to 39 years, were included in the cohort. To follow T-cell clones before and after both primary and booster YFV17D yellow fever vaccination, bulk TCR alpha and beta repertoires underwent longitudinal sequencing. What the research found in general, with its limitations: Computational filtering was needed because FACS-sorted repertoires could contain abundant contaminating clonotypes from the bulk population. The study included only two donors, which limits how far the findings can be generalized. A small fraction of clonotypes showed up in both the CD4 and CD8 compartments, probably as a result of convergent recombination. The secondary T-cell response was found to be weaker but faster than the primary response, with a peak reached on day 5 rather than on day 15. After the booster, most clones that had expanded after primary vaccination were detected again (approximately 96% of CD4 and around nine tenths of CD8), suggesting broad maintenance of memory.

The sample's treatment or condition label, in plain terms: live attenuated yellow fever vaccine strain. PBMCs were isolated from peripheral blood using a standard Ficoll-Paque protocol. Dynabeads CD4 and CD8 positive selection kits were used to isolate CD4 and CD8 T-cell fractions. TriZol was used to extract RNA from bulk PBMCs, CD4 and CD8 fractions, and dextramer-positive and dextramer-negative fractions. Synthesis of TCR cDNA relied on 5'RACE template switching, a step that introduced a universal primer site along with unique molecular identifiers. Priming for cDNA synthesis came from both the TCR alpha and TCR beta constant segments. Libraries were amplified in two PCR steps, with sample barcodes and sequencing adapters added in the second step. Libraries were sequenced on Illumina HiSeq 2500 (2x100 bp) or NovaSeq (2x150 bp). As for the authors' bioinformatics: MIGEC was used to demultiplex reads and collapse the reads into UMI consensus sequences, and MiXCR was used for V(D)J alignment. Clonotypes responding to the vaccine were identified with edgeR on replicate PBMC samples, with the criteria of FDR below 0.01 and a log2 fold change above 5 up to day 15. Each bulk clonotype was labeled CD4 or CD8 based on which sequenced repertoire, CD4 or CD8, contained the clonotype at higher abundance. TCRdb passed the public sequencing reads through fastp at Q25 and MiXCR, retaining productive beta sequences. A single entry per CDR3 protein holds the most common genes and DNA from its merged rows. For this entry, the V and J calls and clone size follow TCRdb and not the study's own pipeline. Within this sample are 90,000 to 130,000 distinct CDR3 sequences, with 6.5% to 9% of them counted one time only. The ten largest clones represent about 25% of the sample.

According to the germline V gene, CDR1 reads SQVTM and CDR2 reads ANQGSEA. V loses 0 bases of germline sequence and J loses 4 bases, and the interval between the two ends is 6 bases. Inclusive of the bounding cysteine and phenylalanine, the CDR3 is 12 residues long. Only the CDR3 portion is preserved as DNA: 36 bases, with reading frame beginning at the first base. This receptor was identified in a man in his thirties or forties who received the YFV17D yellow fever vaccine. Source: CD8+ T cells sorted from PBMCs, taken 45 days after the yellow fever booster vaccination. This sequence uses TRBV29-1 and TRBJ2-5, with the identity of the D gene unclear. The CDR3 reads CSVEDPPETQYF. The DNA sequence is TGCAGCGTTGAAGATCCCCCAGAGACCCAGTACTTC.